The clone carrying this T cell receptor (beta chain) was found many times. The CDR3 runs to 14 residues. Per the germline V gene, CDR1 is DFQATT and CDR2 is SNEGSKA (reference sequence). Trimming shortened V by 3 bases and J by 3 bases, and 14 bases separated the two germline ends. From RNA transcripts, TCR beta CDR3 regions were amplified. HTBI primers were used for first-round RT-PCR of the TCR CDR3. One entry per CDR3 protein results from TCRdb running MiXCR on the multiplex PCR reads. The sample lists approximately 360,000 distinct CDR3 sequences; 20% to 30% were seen once. The record originates from a study of T cells in Graves' hyperthyroidism and ophthalmopathy.

The receptor was derived from a man aged 50-60 years with Graves' hyperthyroidism. What was sequenced was blood. The chain employs TRBV20-1 and TRBJ1-1, with D unclear. The CDR3 coding sequence is TGCAGTGCTAGTCCTACTGTGGGAGACACTGAAGCTTTCTTT. Its translation: CSASPTVGDTEAFF.